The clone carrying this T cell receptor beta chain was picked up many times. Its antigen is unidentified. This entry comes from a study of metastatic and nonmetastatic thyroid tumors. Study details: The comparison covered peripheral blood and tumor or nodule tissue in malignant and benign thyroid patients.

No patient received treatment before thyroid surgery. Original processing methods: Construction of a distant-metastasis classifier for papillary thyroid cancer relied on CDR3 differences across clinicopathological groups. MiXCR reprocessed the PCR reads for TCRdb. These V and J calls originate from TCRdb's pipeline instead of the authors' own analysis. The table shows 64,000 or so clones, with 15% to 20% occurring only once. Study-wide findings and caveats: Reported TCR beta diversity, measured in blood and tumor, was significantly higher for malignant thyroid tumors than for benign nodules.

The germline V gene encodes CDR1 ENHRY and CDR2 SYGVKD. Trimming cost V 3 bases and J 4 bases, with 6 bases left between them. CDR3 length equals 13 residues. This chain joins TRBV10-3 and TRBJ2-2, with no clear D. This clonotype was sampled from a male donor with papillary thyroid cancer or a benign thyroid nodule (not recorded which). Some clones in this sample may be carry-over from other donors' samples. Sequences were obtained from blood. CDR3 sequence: CAISDHGTGELFF. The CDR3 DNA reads TGTGCCATCAGTGATCATGGCACCGGGGAGCTGTTTTTT.